This T cell receptor (beta chain) came from a study of blood T cell repertoires in COVID-19. Generated by immunoSEQ multiplex PCR, the TCRdb table keeps only in-frame clones and is missing some. The data contain 81,000 or so clones, approximately 92% of them seen just once; the ten biggest clones take up roughly 6.4%. This CDR3 spans 14 amino acids. From germline, CDR1 is MNHEY and CDR2 SMNVEV (reference sequence). Trimming took 4 bases from V and 6 from J, leaving 12 bases between them. The sequence was obtained from a woman aged 60 to 75 with active COVID-19. Sequencing was carried out using peripheral blood. This chain links TRBV27 with TRBJ2-2, with D perhaps matching TRBD2 (5 bases). The CDR3 region is CASSYWERPGELFF. Here the CDR3 DNA reads TGTGCCAGCAGTTATTGGGAGAGACCCGGGGAGCTGTTTTTT.